One and the same sample provided the 14 T cell receptor beta chains below, sequenced in a study of beta chain features in type 1 diabetes. Sequencing targeted expressed TCRB transcripts, as all isolated RNA had been reverse transcribed. Profiled with immunoSEQ multiplex PCR; TCRdb holds only in-frame clones, not every one. The sample includes about 620,000 clones, roughly 16% seen only once; the top ten take approximately 0.099%. Specimen: naive CD4+ T cells from blood. The origin of the receptors is a man between 18 and 29 years old in good health.

The table lists this clone with a few counts. This chain links TRBV6-6 with TRBJ1-2; D might be TRBD1 (6 bases). Germline loops: CDR1 MNHNY, CDR2 SVGAGI (reference sequence). With 2 bases removed from V and 6 bases from J, the gap between germline ends came to 10 bases. This CDR3 spans 13 amino acids. CDR3 sequence reads: CASSYNRDHGYTF. The CDR3 nucleotides are TGTGCCAGCAGTTACAACAGGGATCATGGCTACACCTTC.

This clone came up a few times. The gene calls are TRBV30 and TRBJ2-7; no reliable D call. This CDR3 comprises 11 residues. V was clipped by 5 bases and J by 11 bases, with 16 bases between them. Germline-derived CDR1 and CDR2 are GTSNPN and SVGIG (reference sequence). Here the CDR3 reads CAWSESNREYF. The CDR3 region has the DNA TGTGCCTGGTCCGAGTCAAATCGGGAGTACTTC. The full variable domain, rest sourced from reference TRBV30 and TRBJ2-7, is SQTIHQWPATLVQPVGSPLSLECTVEGTSNPNLYWYRQAAGRGLQLLFYSVGIGQISSEVPQNLSASRPQDRQFILSSKKLLLSDSGFYLCAWSESNREYFGPGTRLTVT.

This clone was recorded a few times. The chain has TRBV4-1 and TRBJ2-5; 9 nucleotides line up with TRBD2. Per germline, CDR1 MGHRA and CDR2 YSYEKL. J was trimmed by 1 base and V by 4 bases; bases with no gene match: 10. The length of the CDR3 is 17 residues. CDR3 protein: CASSRGLAWGAQETQYF. CDR3 DNA: TGCGCCAGCAGCCGGGGACTAGCCTGGGGGGCCCAAGAGACCCAGTACTTC.

J is TRBJ1-5 and V is TRBV10-2, with D possibly matching TRBD1 (6 bases). The germline V and J ends were trimmed by 0 bases and 7 bases, with 16 bases remaining between them. Germline CDR1 and CDR2: WSHSY and SAAADI. The CDR3 loop spans 16 amino acids. The CDR3 nucleotides are TGCGCCAGCAGTGAGTCGTCTGGGGACAAGAGGCAGCCCCAGCATTTT. Its translation is CASSESSGDKRQPQHF.

The sample holds a few counts of this clone. V usage is TRBV11-2 and J usage is TRBJ2-1; D may be TRBD2 (5 bases). The CDR3 runs to 15 residues. Germline-derived CDR1 and CDR2 are SGHAT and FQNNGV. V lost 1 base to trimming and J lost 6 bases, with 13 bases between them. The CDR3 DNA follows: TGTGCCAGCAGCTTAGTTCAGAGAAGCGGCAATGAGCAGTTCTTC. Protein product: CASSLVQRSGNEQFF. The variable domain in full, completed from reference TRBV11-2 and TRBJ2-1, reads EAGVAQSPRYKIIEKRQSVAFWCNPISGHATLYWYQQILGQGPKLLIQFQNNGVVDDSQLPKDRFSAERLKGVDSTLKIQPAKLEDSAVYLCASSLVQRSGNEQFFGPGTRLTVL.

CDR3 in DNA: TGTGCCAGCAGTTCCTGGAATTACGAGCAGTACTTC. Translating it yields CASSSWNYEQYF. V and J are TRBV27 and TRBJ2-5; unclear D gene. Gene TRBJ2-7 matches the end of the DNA better, so the J call may be wrong. Germline assignment: CDR1 MNHEY and CDR2 SMNVEV (reference sequence). CDR3 length equals 12 residues.

The chain has TRBV2 and TRBJ1-1; D gene ambiguous. Trimming removed 5 bases from V and 4 bases from J, with 17 bases in between. This CDR3 comprises 15 residues. CDR1 is SNHLY, CDR2 FYNNEI, per germline. The CDR3 coding sequence is TGTGCCAGCAGTATCCTTGCCCGACGGAGCACTGAAGCTTTCTTT. This codes for CASSILARRSTEAFF.

This rearrangement joins TRBV7-2 to TRBJ2-7, with D unclear. This CDR3 is 12 amino acids long. Germline V gene sequence: CDR1 SGHTA, CDR2 FQGNSA. V shed 2 bases and J shed 9 bases, with 11 bases lying between them. As DNA, the CDR3 is TGTGCCAGCAGCTTACCCTTAGTCGCGCAGTACTTC. This codes for CASSLPLVAQYF.

The table lists this clone with a few counts. The chain combines TRBV28 with TRBJ2-4; a weak D match, TRBD2 (6 bases). The CDR3 has 19 residues. V was shortened by 4 bases and J by 2 bases, with 24 bases between the two germline ends. CDR1 and CDR2 from the germline V gene are MDHEN and SYDVKM. As DNA, the CDR3 is TGTGCCAGCAGTTCCCCCGGGCCTCGGAGGGGAAGGTCCAAAAACATTCAGTACTTC. It is translated as CASSSPGPRRGRSKNIQYF.

This clone came up a few times. The chain uses TRBV18 and TRBJ1-3; the D is unclear. Germline V gene lookup returns CDR1 KGHSH and CDR2 LQKENI. The CDR3 runs to 16 residues. Between the trimmed V and J ends, which lost 2 bases and 1 base, there was a span of 12 bases. CDR3 coding DNA: TGTGCCAGCTCACCAACGCCAGTCAGTTCTGGAAACACCATATATTTT. Protein: CASSPTPVSSGNTIYF. Looking up the rest from reference TRBV18 and TRBJ1-3 gives the full variable domain: NAGVMQNPRHLVRRRGQEARLRCSPMKGHSHVYWYRQLPEEGLKFMVYLQKENIIDESGMPKERFSAEFPKEGPSILRIQQVVRGDSAAYFCASSPTPVSSGNTIYFGEGSWLTVV.

A remark on this clone: Additional DNA sequences in this sample encode the identical CDR3. The chain links TRBV5-1 to TRBJ2-3; perhaps TRBD1 as D (5 bases). Germline V gene sequence: CDR1 SGHRS, CDR2 YFSETQ. V was trimmed by 8 bases and J by 0 bases, leaving 10 bases between them. CDR3 length: 13 amino acids. CDR3 residues: CASRRASTDTQYF. For the CDR3, the DNA is TGCGCCAGTCGCAGGGCTAGCACAGATACGCAGTATTTT.

The V call is TRBV18, the J call TRBJ1-6; 8 nucleotides agree with TRBD1. CDR3 length: 14 amino acids. After removal of 3 bases from V and 9 bases from J, the junction contained 4 bases not matched to a gene. Germline V gene sequence: CDR1 KGHSH, CDR2 LQKENI. CDR3 sequence: CASSPGQGASPLHF. CDR3 sequence (DNA): TGTGCCAGCTCACCCGGACAGGGAGCTTCACCCCTCCACTTT.

A few counts support this clone. Other nucleotide sequences in the sample specify the same CDR3. V and J are TRBV5-1 and TRBJ2-3; TRBD1 matches at 8 bases. Trimming removed 4 bases from V and 1 base from J; junction bases left unmatched: 5. The CDR3 covers 15 residues. Per the germline V gene, CDR1 is SGHRS and CDR2 is YFSETQ. Here the CDR3 reads CASSLGQGRTDTQYF. The CDR3 bases are TGCGCCAGCAGCCTCGGACAGGGACGCACAGATACGCAGTATTTT. Drawing the rest from reference TRBV5-1 and TRBJ2-3, the complete variable domain is KAGVTQTPRYLIKTRGQQVTLSCSPISGHRSVSWYQQTPGQGLQFLFEYFSETQRNKGNFPGRFSGRQFSNSRSEMNVSTLELGDSALYLCASSLGQGRTDTQYFGPGTRLTVL.

This clone turned up a few times. J is TRBJ1-5 and V is TRBV10-3; 7 bases fit TRBD1. CDR3 size: 15 residues. In germline, CDR1 is ENHRY, CDR2 SYGVKD. The V and J ends lost 4 bases and 1 base, in that order; junction bases with no gene match: 4. The CDR3 reads CAISARQGSNQPQHF. The CDR3 bases are TGTGCCATCAGTGCAAGACAGGGCAGCAATCAGCCCCAGCATTTT.